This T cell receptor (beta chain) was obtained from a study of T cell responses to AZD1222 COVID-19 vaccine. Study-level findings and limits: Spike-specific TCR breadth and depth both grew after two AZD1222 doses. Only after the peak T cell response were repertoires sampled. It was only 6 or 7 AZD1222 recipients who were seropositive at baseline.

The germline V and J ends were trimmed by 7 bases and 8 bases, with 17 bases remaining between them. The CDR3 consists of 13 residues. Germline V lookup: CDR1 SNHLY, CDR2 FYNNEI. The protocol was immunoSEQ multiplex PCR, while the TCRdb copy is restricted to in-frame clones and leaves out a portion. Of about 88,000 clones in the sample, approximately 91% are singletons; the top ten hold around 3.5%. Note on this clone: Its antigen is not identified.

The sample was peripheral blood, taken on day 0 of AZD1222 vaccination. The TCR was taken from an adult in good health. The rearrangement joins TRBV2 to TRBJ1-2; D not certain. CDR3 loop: CASTAADPMGYTF. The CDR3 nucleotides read TGTGCCAGCACGGCGGCGGATCCGATGGGCTACACCTTC.